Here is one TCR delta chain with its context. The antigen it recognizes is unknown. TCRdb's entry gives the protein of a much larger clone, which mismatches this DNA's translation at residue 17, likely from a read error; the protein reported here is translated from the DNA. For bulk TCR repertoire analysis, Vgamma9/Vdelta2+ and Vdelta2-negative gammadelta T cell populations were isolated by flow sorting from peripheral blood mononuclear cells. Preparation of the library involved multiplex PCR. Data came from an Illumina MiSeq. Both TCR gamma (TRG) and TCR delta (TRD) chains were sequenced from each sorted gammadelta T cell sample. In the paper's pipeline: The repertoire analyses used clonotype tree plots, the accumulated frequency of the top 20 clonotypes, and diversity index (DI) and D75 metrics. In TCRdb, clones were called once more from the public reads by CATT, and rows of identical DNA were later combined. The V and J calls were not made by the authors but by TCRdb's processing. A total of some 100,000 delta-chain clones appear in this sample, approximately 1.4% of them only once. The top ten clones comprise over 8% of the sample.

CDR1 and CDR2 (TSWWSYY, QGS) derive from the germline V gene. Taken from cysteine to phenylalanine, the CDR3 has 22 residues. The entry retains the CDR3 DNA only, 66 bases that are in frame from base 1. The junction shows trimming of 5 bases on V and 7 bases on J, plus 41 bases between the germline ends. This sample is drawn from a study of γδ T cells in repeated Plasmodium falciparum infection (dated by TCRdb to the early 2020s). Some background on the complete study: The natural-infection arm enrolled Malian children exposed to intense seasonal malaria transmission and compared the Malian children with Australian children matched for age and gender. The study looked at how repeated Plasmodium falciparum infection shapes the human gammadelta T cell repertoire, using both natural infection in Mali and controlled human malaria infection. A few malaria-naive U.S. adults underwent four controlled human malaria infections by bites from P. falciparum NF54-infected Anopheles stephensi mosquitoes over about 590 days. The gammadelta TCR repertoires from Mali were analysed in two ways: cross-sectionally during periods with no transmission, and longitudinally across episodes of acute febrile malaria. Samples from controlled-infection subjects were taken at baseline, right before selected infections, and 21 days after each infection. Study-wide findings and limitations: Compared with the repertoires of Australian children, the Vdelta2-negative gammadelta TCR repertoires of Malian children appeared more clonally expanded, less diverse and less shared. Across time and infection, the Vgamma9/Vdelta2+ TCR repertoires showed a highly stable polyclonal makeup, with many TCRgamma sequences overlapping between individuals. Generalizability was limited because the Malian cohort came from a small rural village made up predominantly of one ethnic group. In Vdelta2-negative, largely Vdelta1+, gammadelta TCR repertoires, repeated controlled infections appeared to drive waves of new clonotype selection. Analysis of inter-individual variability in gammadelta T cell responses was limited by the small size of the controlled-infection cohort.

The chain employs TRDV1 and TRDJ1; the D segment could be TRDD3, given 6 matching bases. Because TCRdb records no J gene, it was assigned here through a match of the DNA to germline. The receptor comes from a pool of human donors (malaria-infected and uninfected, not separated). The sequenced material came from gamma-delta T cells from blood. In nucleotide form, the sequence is TGTGCTCTTGGGAGATCCCCACCTAGGACTTTCTCTACTGGGATATCCCGGGGTAAACTCATCTTT. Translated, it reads CALGRSPPRTFSTGISRGKLIF.